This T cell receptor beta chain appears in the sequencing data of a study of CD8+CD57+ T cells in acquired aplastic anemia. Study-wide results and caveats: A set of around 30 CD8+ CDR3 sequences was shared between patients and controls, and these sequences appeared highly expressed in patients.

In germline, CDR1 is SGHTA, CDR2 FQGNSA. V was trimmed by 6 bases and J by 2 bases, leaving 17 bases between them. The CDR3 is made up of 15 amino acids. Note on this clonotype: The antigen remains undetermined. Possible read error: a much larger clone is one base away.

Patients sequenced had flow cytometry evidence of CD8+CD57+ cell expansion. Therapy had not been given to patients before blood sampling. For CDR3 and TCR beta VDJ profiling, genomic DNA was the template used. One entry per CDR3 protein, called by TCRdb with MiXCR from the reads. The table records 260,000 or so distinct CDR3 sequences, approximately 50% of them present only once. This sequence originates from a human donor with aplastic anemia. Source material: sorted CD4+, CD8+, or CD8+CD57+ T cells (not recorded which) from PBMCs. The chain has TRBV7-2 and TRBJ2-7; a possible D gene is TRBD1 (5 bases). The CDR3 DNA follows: TGTGCCAGCAGTTACTCGCGGCCAGGGCCCTACGAGCAGTACTTC. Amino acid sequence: CASSYSRPGPYEQYF.